The T cell receptor beta chain under discussion was sequenced for a study of Ad26.COV2.S vaccination and SARS-CoV-2 variants. Study summary: The donor belonged to the COV1001 Ad26.COV2.S trial arm. Whole-study results and caveats: In TCR breadth and depth analyses, total T cell responses may have been underestimated. Breadth of non-spike TCRs did not differ between vaccinees and placebo recipients.

Some clones are missing from TCRdb's copy, which holds only in-frame ones; the method was immunoSEQ multiplex PCR. Among hundreds of thousands of clones, about 80% were seen once, and the ten largest hold around 7.3%. CDR3 size: 15 residues. Trimming took 6 bases from V and 4 from J; bases not matched to a gene: 5. The germline gives CDR1 MNHEY, CDR2 SMNVEV (reference sequence). About this clone itself: Its specificity is unknown.

Indicated treatment: roughly 19 received Ad26.COV2.S at low or high dose, single or two shots; roughly five received placebo; per-sample allocation not given. Sampling took place 63 days after the first vaccine or placebo injection. The chain has TRBV27 and TRBJ2-5, with 13 bases aligning to TRBD2. The starting material was peripheral blood, obtained in a trial of Ad26.COV2.S vaccine versus placebo. This TCR derives from a person aged 18 to 59 who received the Ad26.COV2.S COVID-19 vaccine or a placebo. CDR3: CASSTSGGVGETQYF. The DNA for the CDR3 is TGTGCCAGCAGCACTAGCGGGGGGGTCGGAGAGACCCAGTACTTC.